What follows describes a single T cell receptor (beta chain). The sample is drawn from a study of T cell responses to AZD1222 COVID-19 vaccine. TCRdb's copy holds only in-frame clones and misses some; the assay was immunoSEQ multiplex PCR. The sample shows about 85,000 clones, about 85% of them seen only once. The specimen comprised peripheral blood, sampled 28 days after the second AZD1222 dose. This clonotype originated in an adult who received the AZD1222 COVID-19 vaccine.

Here the CDR3 DNA reads TGTGCCAGCAGCTTAGTTCCCTGGCGGGACAGGGGTCCCGGCTATGGCTACACCTTC. This gives the protein CASSLVPWRDRGPGYGYTF. The chain carries TRBV11-3 and TRBJ1-2, with 10 bases identical to TRBD1. This CDR3 has 19 residues. Germline V gives CDR1 SGHNT, CDR2 YENEEA. V was pared by 1 base and J by 4 bases, with 15 bases of the junction left unmatched.